Listed here are 10 T cell receptor beta chains from one sample, sequenced in a study of T cell repertoires in cytomegalovirus infection. TCRdb independently ran MiXCR on the reads; one entry per CDR3 protein. The sample holds around 120,000 distinct CDR3 sequences, approximately 9.2% seen once. Sample: PBMCs. The receptor set was obtained from a human donor in good health (CMV status not recorded). Some clones in this sample may be carry-over from other donors' samples.

In this sample, this clonotype turned up many times. This rearrangement joins TRBV20-1 to TRBJ1-1; D remains unclear. CDR3 length equals 12 residues. Germline loops: CDR1 DFQATT, CDR2 SNEGSKA (reference sequence). V was pared by 4 bases and J by 4 bases, with 10 bases between. This CDR3 is CSATSRTTEAFF. In DNA, the CDR3 is TGCAGTGCTACCTCCCGGACCACTGAAGCTTTCTTT.

This clonotype has ten or more counts. The J gene is TRBJ1-2, the V gene TRBV29-1, with 7 positions matching TRBD1. Trimming removed 3 bases from V and 7 bases from J; junction bases left unmatched: 8. Germline V lookup: CDR1 SQVTM, CDR2 ANQGSEA. This CDR3 is 13 amino acids long. The CDR3 coding sequence is TGCAGCGTTGACCGTAACGACAGGGTTGGCTACACCTTC. This translates into CSVDRNDRVGYTF. The full variable domain, its missing parts supplied by reference TRBV29-1 and TRBJ1-2, is SAVISQKPSRDICQRGTSLTIQCQVDSQVTMMFWYRQQPGQSLTLIATANQGSEATYESGFVIDKFPISRPNLTFSTLTVSNMSPEDSSIYLCSVDRNDRVGYTFGSGTRLTVV.

The CDR3 DNA follows: TGTGCCAGCAGCCGCACGGGACAGGCCTCGAGGGAGACCCAGTACTTC. It yields the protein CASSRTGQASRETQYF. The chain combines TRBV14 with TRBJ2-5; TRBD1 matches 8 bases. Germline V gene data show CDR1 as SGHDN and CDR2 as FVKESK. V gave up 4 bases and J gave up 5 bases; unmatched junction bases: 12. CDR3 length: 16 amino acids.

This clonotype has only a few counts. This chain joins TRBV20-1 and TRBJ2-1; 14 nucleotides line up with TRBD2. Losses at the gene ends were 6 bases for V and 9 bases for J; bases not matched to a gene: 7. Germline CDR1 DFQATT, CDR2 SNEGSKA (reference sequence). The CDR3 runs 14 residues. CDR3 nucleotide sequence: TGCAGTGCGGAGGGACTAGCGGGGGACGGTGAGCAGTTCTTC. Amino acid sequence: CSAEGLAGDGEQFF.

This clonotype has a count of ten or more. The J gene is TRBJ2-1, the V gene TRBV7-6, with D perhaps TRBD2 (5 bases). This CDR3 has 17 amino acids. Germline V lookup: CDR1 SGHVS, CDR2 FNYEAQ. V was cut by 1 base and J by 0 bases, with 13 bases left in between. CDR3 sequence: CASSLVPSPSSYNEQFF. Here the CDR3 DNA reads TGTGCCAGCAGCTTAGTCCCTAGCCCGAGCTCCTACAATGAGCAGTTCTTC.

This clonotype came up a few times. The CDR3 loop is CASSGSKGNIQYF. Written as DNA, the CDR3 is TGTGCCAGCAGTGGTAGCAAGGGAAACATTCAGTACTTC. The V gene is TRBV2, the J gene TRBJ2-4; no definite D call. Trimming removed 4 bases from V and 6 bases from J, with 10 bases in between. In germline, CDR1 is SNHLY, CDR2 FYNNEI. The CDR3 is 13 amino acids.

The chain couples TRBV28 to TRBJ2-5; 8 bases line up with TRBD1. CDR3 length: 16 amino acids. Germline trimming cut 5 bases from V and 5 bases from J; bases unmatched to any gene: 13. Germline V gene data show CDR1 as MDHEN and CDR2 as SYDVKM. CDR3 amino acids: CASSPDDRGLVETQYF. The CDR3 region has the DNA TGTGCCAGCAGTCCCGACGACAGGGGTCTTGTGGAGACCCAGTACTTC.

The CDR3 sequence is CASSLVQGTAEAFF. CDR3 nucleotides: TGCGCCAGCAGCTTGGTTCAGGGAACGGCTGAAGCTTTCTTT. V gene TRBV5-1 combines with J gene TRBJ1-1; possibly TRBD1 for D (5 bases). CDR1 and CDR2 from the germline V gene are SGHRS and YFSETQ. Trimming pared 0 bases from V and 6 bases from J, leaving 12 bases between. CDR3 size: 14 residues. The full variable domain, in which reference TRBV5-1 and TRBJ1-1 provide the parts outside the CDR3, is KAGVTQTPRYLIKTRGQQVTLSCSPISGHRSVSWYQQTPGQGLQFLFEYFSETQRNKGNFPGRFSGRQFSNSRSEMNVSTLELGDSALYLCASSLVQGTAEAFFGQGTRLTVV.

This clonotype was seen many times. The chain employs TRBV7-9 and TRBJ2-5, with TRBD1 matching over 7 bases. CDR1 and CDR2 (germline): SEHNR, FQNEAQ (reference sequence). V lost 0 bases, J lost 5 bases, and 3 bases stayed unmatched. The CDR3 extends over 14 amino acids. CDR3 in DNA: TGTGCCAGCAGCTTAGCGGGGACAGTGGAGACCCAGTACTTC. It encodes CASSLAGTVETQYF.

This clonotype has a count of ten or more. The V gene is TRBV20-1, the J gene TRBJ2-3; D could derive from TRBD1 or TRBD2 (6 bases each). V was cut by 2 bases and J by 2 bases, with 14 bases left in between. The CDR3 is 15 residues long. The germline V gene encodes CDR1 DFQATT and CDR2 SNEGSKA (reference sequence). The CDR3 is CSARMNREATDTQYF. The DNA of the CDR3 is TGCAGTGCTAGAATGAACAGGGAGGCCACAGATACGCAGTATTTT.